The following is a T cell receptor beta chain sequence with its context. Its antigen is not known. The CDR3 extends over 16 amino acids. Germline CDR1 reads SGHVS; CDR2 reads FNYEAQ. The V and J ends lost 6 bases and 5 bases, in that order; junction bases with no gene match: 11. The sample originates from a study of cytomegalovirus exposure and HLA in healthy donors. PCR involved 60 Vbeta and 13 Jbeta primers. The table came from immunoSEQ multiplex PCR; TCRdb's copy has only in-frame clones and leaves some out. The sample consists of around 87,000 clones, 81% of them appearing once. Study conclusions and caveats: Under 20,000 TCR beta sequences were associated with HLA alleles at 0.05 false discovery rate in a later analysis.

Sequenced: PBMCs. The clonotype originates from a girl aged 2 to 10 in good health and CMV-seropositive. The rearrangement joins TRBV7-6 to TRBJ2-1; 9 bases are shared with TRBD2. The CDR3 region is CASSRRVAGEDNEQFF. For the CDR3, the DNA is TGTGCCAGCAGTCGAAGAGTAGCGGGAGAGGACAATGAGCAGTTCTTC.